The T cell receptor (beta chain) described here comes from a study of cytomegalovirus exposure and HLA in healthy donors. Study-level points and caveats: Analysis was carried out at a later point, and it linked a missense DCLRE1C variant to TCR beta V- and J-gene trimming.

CDR3 length: 13 amino acids. Germline lookup yields CDR1 KGHSH and CDR2 LQKENI. Trimming left V 0 bases short and J 5 bases short, with 7 bases between. 13 Jbeta primers and 60 Vbeta primers were used for the PCR. The assay was immunoSEQ multiplex PCR, and TCRdb's table has in-frame clones only and misses some. The sample shows 120,000 to 150,000 clones, approximately 80% of them seen only once. Comments on this clone: What it binds is unknown.

Unrecorded immune exposure was likely among donors, who were nominally healthy when sampled. Material for sequencing was PBMCs. This chain links TRBV18 with TRBJ1-2, with a possible D match to TRBD1 (6 bases). This clonotype was sampled from a man in his thirties or forties in good health and CMV-seropositive. For the CDR3, the DNA is TGTGCCAGCTCACCACCGAGGGGGTATGGCTACACCTTC. Encoded protein: CASSPPRGYGYTF.